The T cell receptor beta chain described here comes from a study of CXCR3-negative and CXCR3-positive naive CD8 T cells. Findings and caveats of the study: Each naive subset displayed comparably high diversity, whereas memory CD8+ cells displayed much lower diversity.

The germline gives CDR1 MRHNA, CDR2 SNTAGT. The CDR3 runs 13 residues. cDNA libraries for TRB were generated by 5' RACE incorporating UMI labels. TCRdb reprocessed the 5' RACE reads, keeping one entry per CDR3 protein, no DNA. This sample's clone table lists around 40,000 distinct CDR3 sequences. Naive CD8+ T cells showed CD45RO-CCR7+CD27+CD95-. Regarding this clonotype: What it recognizes is unknown.

Sequencing used naive CXCR3- CD8+ T cells from blood. Subset given: CD45RO-CCR7+CD27+CD95- naive CD8+ T cells lacking CXCR3 (TNR3-). The chain employs TRBV6-4 and TRBJ1-5. This TCR came from a human donor in good health. Some clones in this sample may be carry-over from other donors' samples. This CDR3 is CASSARSNQPQHF.